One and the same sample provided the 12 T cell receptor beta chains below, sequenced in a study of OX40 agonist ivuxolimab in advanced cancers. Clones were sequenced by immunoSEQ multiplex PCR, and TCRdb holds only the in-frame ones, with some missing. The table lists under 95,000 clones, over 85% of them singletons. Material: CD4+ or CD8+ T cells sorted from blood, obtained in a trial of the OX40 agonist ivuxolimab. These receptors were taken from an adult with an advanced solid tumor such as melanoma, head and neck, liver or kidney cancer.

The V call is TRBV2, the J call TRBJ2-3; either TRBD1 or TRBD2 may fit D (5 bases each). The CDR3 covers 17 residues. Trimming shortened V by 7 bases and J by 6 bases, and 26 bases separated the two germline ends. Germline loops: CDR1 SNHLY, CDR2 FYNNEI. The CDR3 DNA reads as TGTGCCAGCAATCTCGTCGGGTCCACTCCTGAGGGGGATACGCAGTATTTT. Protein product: CASNLVGSTPEGDTQYF.

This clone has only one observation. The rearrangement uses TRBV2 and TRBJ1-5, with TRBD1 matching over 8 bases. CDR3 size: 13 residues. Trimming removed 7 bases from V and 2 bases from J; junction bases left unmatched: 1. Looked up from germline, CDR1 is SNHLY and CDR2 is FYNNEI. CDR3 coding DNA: TGTGCCAGCAAGACAGGGGGCAATCAGCCCCAGCATTTT. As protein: CASKTGGNQPQHF.

The CDR3 sequence is CASSDTGRPYEQYF. The CDR3 bases are TGTGCCAGCAGTGATACAGGACGACCCTACGAGCAGTACTTC. The J gene is TRBJ2-7, the V gene TRBV2; possibly TRBD1 for D (5 bases). This CDR3 spans 14 amino acids. V lost 3 bases and J lost 2, with 11 bases in between. Looked up from germline, CDR1 is SNHLY and CDR2 is FYNNEI.

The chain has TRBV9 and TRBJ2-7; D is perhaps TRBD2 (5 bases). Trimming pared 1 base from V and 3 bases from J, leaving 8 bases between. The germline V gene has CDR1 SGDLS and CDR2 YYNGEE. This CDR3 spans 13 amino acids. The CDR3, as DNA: TGTGCCAGCAGCGTAAGCGGCGGCTACGAGCAGTACTTC. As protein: CASSVSGGYEQYF.

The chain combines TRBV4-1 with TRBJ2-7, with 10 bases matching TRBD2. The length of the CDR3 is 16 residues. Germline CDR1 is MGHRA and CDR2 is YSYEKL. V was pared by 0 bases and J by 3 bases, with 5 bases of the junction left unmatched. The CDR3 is CASSQEGSGRRYEQYF. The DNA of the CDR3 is TGCGCCAGCAGCCAAGAAGGTAGCGGGAGGCGCTACGAGCAGTACTTC.

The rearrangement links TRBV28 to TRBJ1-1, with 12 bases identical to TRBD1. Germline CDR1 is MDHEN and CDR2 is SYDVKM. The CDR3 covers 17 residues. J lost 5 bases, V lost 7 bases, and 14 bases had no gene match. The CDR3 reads CASNLPGQGAQLTEAFF. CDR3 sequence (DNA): TGTGCCAGCAACTTACCGGGACAGGGGGCTCAATTGACTGAAGCTTTCTTT. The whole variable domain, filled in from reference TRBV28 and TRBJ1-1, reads DVKVTQSSRYLVKRTGEKVFLECVQDMDHENMFWYRQDPGLGLRLIYFSYDVKMKEKGDIPEGYSVSREKKERFSLILESASTNQTSMYLCASNLPGQGAQLTEAFFGQGTRLTVV.

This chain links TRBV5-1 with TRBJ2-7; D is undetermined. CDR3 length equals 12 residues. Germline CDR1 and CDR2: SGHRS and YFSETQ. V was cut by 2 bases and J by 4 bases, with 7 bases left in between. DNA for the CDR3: TGCGCCAGCAGCTTATCCGGGTACGAGCAGTACTTC. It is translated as CASSLSGYEQYF.

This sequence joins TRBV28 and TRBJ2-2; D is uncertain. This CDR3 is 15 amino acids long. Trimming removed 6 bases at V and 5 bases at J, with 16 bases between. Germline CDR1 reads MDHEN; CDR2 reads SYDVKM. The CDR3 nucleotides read TGTGCCAGCAGCGGGCGTCCAGATGGGACCGGGGAGCTGTTTTTT. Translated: CASSGRPDGTGELFF.

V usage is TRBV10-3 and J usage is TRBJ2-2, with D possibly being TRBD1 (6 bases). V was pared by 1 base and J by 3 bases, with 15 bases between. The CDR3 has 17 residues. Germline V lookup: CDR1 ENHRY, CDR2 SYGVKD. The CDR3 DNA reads TGTGCCATCAGTGAGTTATACAGGGATGTTGACACCGGGGAGCTGTTTTTT. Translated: CAISELYRDVDTGELFF.

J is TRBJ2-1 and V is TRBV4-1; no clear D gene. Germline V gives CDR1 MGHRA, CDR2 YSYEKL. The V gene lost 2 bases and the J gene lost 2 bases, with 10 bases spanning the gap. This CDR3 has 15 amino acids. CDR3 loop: CASSQRVNTYNEQFF. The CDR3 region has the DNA TGCGCCAGCAGCCAACGGGTCAATACCTACAATGAGCAGTTCTTC.

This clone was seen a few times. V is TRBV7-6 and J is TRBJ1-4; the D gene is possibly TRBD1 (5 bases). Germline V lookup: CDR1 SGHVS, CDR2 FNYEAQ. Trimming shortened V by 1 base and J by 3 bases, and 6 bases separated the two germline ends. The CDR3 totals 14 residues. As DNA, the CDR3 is TGTGCCAGCAGCTTAGGGGGACCTAATGAAAAACTGTTTTTT. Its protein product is CASSLGGPNEKLFF.

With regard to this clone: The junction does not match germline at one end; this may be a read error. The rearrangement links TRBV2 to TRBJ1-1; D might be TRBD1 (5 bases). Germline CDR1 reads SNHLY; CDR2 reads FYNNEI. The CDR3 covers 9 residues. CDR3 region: CASTTGVVF. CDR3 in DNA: TGTGCCAGCACTACAGGCGTCGTCTTT.